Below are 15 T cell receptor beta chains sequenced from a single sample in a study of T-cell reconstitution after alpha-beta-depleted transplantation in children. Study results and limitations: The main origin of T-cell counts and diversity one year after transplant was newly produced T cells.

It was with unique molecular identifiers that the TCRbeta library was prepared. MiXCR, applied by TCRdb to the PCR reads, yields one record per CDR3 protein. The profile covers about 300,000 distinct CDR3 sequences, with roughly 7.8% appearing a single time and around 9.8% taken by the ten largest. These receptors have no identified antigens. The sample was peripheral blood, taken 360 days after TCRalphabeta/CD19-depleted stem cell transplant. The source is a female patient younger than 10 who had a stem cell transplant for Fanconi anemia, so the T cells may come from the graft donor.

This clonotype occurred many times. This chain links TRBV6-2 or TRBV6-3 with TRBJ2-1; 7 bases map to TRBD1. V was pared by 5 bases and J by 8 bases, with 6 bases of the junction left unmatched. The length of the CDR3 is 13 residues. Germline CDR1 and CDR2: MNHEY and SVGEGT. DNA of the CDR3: TGTGCCAGCAGTAGGGGACAGCTGGATGAGCAGTTCTTC. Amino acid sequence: CASSRGQLDEQFF.

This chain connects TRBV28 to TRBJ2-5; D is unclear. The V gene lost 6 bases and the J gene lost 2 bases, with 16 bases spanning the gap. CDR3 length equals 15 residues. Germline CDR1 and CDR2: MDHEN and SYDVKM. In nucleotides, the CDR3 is TGTGCCAGCAGCAGGCCCGTGGTGGGGCAAGAGACCCAGTACTTC. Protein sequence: CASSRPVVGQETQYF.

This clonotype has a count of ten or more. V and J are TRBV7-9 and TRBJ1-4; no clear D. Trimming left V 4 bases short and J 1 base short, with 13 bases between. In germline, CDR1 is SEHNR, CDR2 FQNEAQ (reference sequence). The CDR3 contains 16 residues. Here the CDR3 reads CASSYGVRRTNEKLFF. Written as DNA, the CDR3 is TGTGCCAGCAGCTACGGCGTGAGAAGAACTAATGAAAAACTGTTTTTT.

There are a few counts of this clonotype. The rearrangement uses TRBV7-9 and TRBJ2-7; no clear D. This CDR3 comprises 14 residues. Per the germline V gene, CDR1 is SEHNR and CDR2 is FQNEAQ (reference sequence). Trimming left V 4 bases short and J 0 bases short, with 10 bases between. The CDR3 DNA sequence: TGTGCCAGCAGCTACGTTGACGTCTCCTACGAGCAGTACTTC. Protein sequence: CASSYVDVSYEQYF.

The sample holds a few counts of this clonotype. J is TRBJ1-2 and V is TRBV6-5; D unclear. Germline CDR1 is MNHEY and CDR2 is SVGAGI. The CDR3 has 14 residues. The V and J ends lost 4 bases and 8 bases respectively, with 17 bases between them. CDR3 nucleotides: TGTGCCAGCAGTTCCGCAGATGAGGTCGTGGGCTACACCTTC. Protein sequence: CASSSADEVVGYTF.

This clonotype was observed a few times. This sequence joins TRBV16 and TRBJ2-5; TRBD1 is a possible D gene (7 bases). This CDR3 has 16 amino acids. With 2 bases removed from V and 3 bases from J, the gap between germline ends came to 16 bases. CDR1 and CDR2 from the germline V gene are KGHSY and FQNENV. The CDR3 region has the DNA TGTGCCAGCAGCCAACTAGGCGGGACAGCAAAAGAGACCCAGTACTTC. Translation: CASSQLGGTAKETQYF.

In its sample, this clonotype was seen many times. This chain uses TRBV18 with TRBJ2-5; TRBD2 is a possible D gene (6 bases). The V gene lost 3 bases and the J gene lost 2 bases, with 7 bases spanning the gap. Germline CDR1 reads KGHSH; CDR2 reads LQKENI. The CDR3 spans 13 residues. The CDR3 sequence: CASSPGGQETQYF. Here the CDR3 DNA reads TGTGCCAGCTCACCCGGGGGACAAGAGACCCAGTACTTC.

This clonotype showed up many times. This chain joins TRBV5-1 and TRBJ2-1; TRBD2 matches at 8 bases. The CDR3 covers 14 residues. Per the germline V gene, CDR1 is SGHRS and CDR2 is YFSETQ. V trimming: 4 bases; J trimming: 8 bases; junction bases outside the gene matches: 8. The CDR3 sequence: CASSRYGGGDEQFF. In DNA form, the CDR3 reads TGCGCCAGCAGCAGATACGGGGGGGGAGATGAGCAGTTCTTC.

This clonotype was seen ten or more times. Written as DNA, the CDR3 is TGTGCCAGCAGCCAAGTAGCGGCGGGCACCGGGGAGCTGTTTTTT. Translating it yields CASSQVAAGTGELFF. The V and J genes are TRBV4-2 and TRBJ2-2, with a weak D call TRBD2 (6 bases). The CDR3 runs to 15 residues. Germline-derived CDR1 and CDR2 are LGHNA and YNFKEQ. With 1 base removed from V and 4 bases from J, the gap between germline ends came to 10 bases.

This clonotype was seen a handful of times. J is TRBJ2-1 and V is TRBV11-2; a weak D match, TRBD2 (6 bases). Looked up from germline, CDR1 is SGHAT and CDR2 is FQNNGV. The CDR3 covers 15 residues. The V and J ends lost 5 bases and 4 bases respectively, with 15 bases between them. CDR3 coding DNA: TGTGCCAGCAGCCACCACTTTCTAGCGTACAATGAGCAGTTCTTC. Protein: CASSHHFLAYNEQFF.

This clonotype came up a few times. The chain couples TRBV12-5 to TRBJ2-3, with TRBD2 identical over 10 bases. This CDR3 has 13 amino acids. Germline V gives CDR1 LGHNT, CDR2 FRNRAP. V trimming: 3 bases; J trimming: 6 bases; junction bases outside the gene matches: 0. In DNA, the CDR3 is TGTGCTAGTGGTTTTAGCGGGAGGGATACGCAGTATTTT. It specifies CASGFSGRDTQYF.

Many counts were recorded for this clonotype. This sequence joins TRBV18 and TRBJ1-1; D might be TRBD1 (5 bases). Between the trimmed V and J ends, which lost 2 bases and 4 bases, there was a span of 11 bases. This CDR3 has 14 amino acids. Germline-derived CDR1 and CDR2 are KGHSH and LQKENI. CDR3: CASSPVAGITEAFF. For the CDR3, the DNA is TGTGCCAGCTCACCAGTGGCAGGGATCACTGAAGCTTTCTTT.

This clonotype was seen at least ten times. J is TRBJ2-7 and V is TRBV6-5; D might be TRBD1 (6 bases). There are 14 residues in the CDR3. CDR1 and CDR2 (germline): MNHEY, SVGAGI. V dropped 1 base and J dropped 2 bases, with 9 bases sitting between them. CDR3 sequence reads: CASSYFGGPYEQYF. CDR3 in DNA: TGTGCCAGCAGTTACTTTGGGGGCCCCTACGAGCAGTACTTC.

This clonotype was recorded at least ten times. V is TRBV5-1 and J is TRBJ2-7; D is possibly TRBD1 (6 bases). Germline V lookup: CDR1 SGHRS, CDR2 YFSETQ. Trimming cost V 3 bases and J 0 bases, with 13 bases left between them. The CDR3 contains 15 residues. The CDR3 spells CASSSPDRSSYEQYF. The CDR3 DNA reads TGCGCCAGCAGCTCGCCCGACAGGAGCTCCTACGAGCAGTACTTC.

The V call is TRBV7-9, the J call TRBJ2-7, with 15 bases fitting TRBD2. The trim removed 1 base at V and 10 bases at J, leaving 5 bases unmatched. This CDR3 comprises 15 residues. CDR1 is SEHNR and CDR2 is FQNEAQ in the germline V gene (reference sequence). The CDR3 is CASSLGGLAGGFQYF. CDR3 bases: TGTGCCAGCAGCTTAGGGGGACTAGCGGGAGGATTTCAGTACTTC.